This TCR beta chain was sequenced during a study of blood T cells in healthy people across ages. General study findings and limits: Changes seen in expanded clonotypes were possibly confounded by donor CMV status left unknown.

Germline CDR1 and CDR2: SQVTM and ANQGSEA. The CDR3 extends over 12 amino acids. On this clonotype itself: Its antigen is unidentified. Germline is not matched at one junction end, which may reflect a read error.

Primers used in a second PCR of about 6 to 11 cycles were a sample-barcoded 5' primer and a J-beta primer mix. TCRdb re-analysed the 5' RACE reads in MiXCR, keeping a single row per CDR3 protein. Here the sample spans hundreds of thousands of distinct CDR3 sequences, roughly 21% being singletons. The sample consisted of blood. The genes are TRBV29-1 and TRBJ2-1; 8 bases are shared with TRBD1. This TCR derives from an older man in good health. In DNA, the CDR3 is TGCAGCGTCTCTCAGGGGGCCAATGAGCCGTTCTTC. It codes for CSVSQGANEPFF.